These 23 T cell receptor beta chains share one sample of origin, sequenced in a study of blood T cell repertoires in COVID-19. Sequenced by immunoSEQ multiplex PCR; TCRdb stores in-frame clones only, minus some. The table has roughly 220,000 clones, roughly 90% seen once. The sequenced material came from PBMCs or T cells enriched from blood (not recorded which). These receptors all come from a man aged 25-45 years who had been exposed to COVID-19.

For the CDR3, the DNA is TGTGCCAGCAGCACGGACACCAGAAGGACTGAAGCTTTCTTT. Residues: CASSTDTRRTEAFF. The V call is TRBV5-4, the J call TRBJ1-1; maybe TRBD1 (5 bases). The CDR3 consists of 14 residues. Per the germline V gene, CDR1 is SGHNT and CDR2 is YYREEE (reference sequence). Trimming removed 4 bases from V and 5 bases from J, with 15 bases in between.

The J gene is TRBJ1-6, the V gene TRBV5-6; 9 bases align to TRBD1. The CDR3 covers 14 residues. V was clipped by 2 bases and J by 8 bases; unmatched bases: 2. The germline V gene encodes CDR1 SGHDT and CDR2 YYEEEE. The CDR3 sequence is CASSFGTGHSPLHF. The CDR3 DNA reads TGTGCCAGCAGCTTTGGGACAGGGCATTCACCCCTCCACTTT.

The CDR3 coding sequence is TGTGCCAGCAGCGTAGACCTAGCGGGAAACCAGTTCTTC. Translation gives CASSVDLAGNQFF. The gene calls are TRBV9 and TRBJ2-1, with 9 bases fitting TRBD2. Trimming took 0 bases from V and 13 from J; bases not matched to a gene: 5. Per the germline V gene, CDR1 is SGDLS and CDR2 is YYNGEE. The CDR3 spans 13 residues.

This clone was counted between two and nine times. The CDR3 loop is CASSKVGAQPQHF. CDR3 DNA sequence: TGTGCCAGCAGCAAAGTGGGAGCCCAGCCCCAGCATTTT. The V call is TRBV3-1 (or the pseudogene TRBV3-2), the J call TRBJ1-5, with D hard to call. CDR3 length: 13 amino acids. Trimming removed 5 bases at V and 7 bases at J, with 12 bases between. The germline CDR1 and CDR2 sequences are LGHDT and YNNKEL (reference sequence).

The V and J genes are TRBV5-1 and TRBJ2-7; 7 bases are a match to TRBD1. Losses at the gene ends were 4 bases for V and 3 bases for J; bases not matched to a gene: 10. The CDR3 extends over 15 amino acids. Germline values: CDR1 SGHRS, CDR2 YFSETQ. In DNA, the CDR3 is TGCGCCAGCAGCGGGGAAGGGGGCGCGTTCTACGAGCAGTACTTC. It is translated as CASSGEGGAFYEQYF.

The chain has TRBV14 and TRBJ2-5; 9 bases line up with TRBD2. Trimming cost V 3 bases and J 4 bases; bases outside gene matches: 3. CDR3 length: 14 residues. CDR1 is SGHDN, CDR2 FVKESK, per germline. CDR3 nucleotides: TGTGCCAGCAGCCAGGCGGGGGGGCCAGAGACCCAGTACTTC. Translated, it gives CASSQAGGPETQYF. The complete variable domain, with remaining parts taken from reference TRBV14 and TRBJ2-5, reads EAGVTQFPSHSVIEKGQTVTLRCDPISGHDNLYWYRRVMGKEIKFLLHFVKESKQDESGMPNNRFLAERTGGTYSTLKVQPAELEDSGVYFCASSQAGGPETQYFGPGTRLLVL.

The chain uses TRBV6-5 and TRBJ1-1; TRBD1 matches at 9 bases. Germline values: CDR1 MNHEY, CDR2 SVGAGI. This CDR3 is built from 15 residues. V lost 4 bases and J lost 5; bases outside the gene matches: 8. DNA of the CDR3: TGTGCCAGCAGTTTAGGGACAGGGCTAGGGACTGAAGCTTTCTTT. This translates into CASSLGTGLGTEAFF.

The rearrangement links TRBV15 to TRBJ2-2; 7 bases agree with TRBD1. The CDR3 is 14 residues long. Unmatched junction bases numbered 4, after V lost 3 bases and J lost 6 bases. Germline lookup yields CDR1 LNHNV and CDR2 YYDKDF (reference sequence). CDR3: CATSRSTGAGELFF. CDR3 sequence (DNA): TGTGCCACCAGCAGGAGCACAGGGGCCGGGGAGCTGTTTTTT.

This sequence joins TRBV7-6 and TRBJ2-1, with 7 bases identical to TRBD2. Germline V gene data show CDR1 as SGHVS and CDR2 as FNYEAQ. Trimming removed 3 bases from V and 0 bases from J; junction bases left unmatched: 2. This CDR3 has 15 residues. This CDR3 reads CASSLGGGSYNEQFF. In nucleotides, the CDR3 is TGTGCCAGCAGCTTGGGGGGGGGCTCCTACAATGAGCAGTTCTTC.

This clone appeared once. This chain uses TRBV6-2 or TRBV6-3 with TRBJ1-1; D not certain. This CDR3 region has 13 residues. V lost 6 bases to trimming and J lost 8 bases, with 16 bases between them. CDR1 and CDR2 from the germline V gene are MNHEY and SVGEGT. The CDR3 loop is CASSSFMAREAFF. CDR3 nucleotide sequence: TGTGCCAGCAGCAGCTTTATGGCTAGGGAAGCTTTCTTT.

This chain connects TRBV5-4 to TRBJ2-5; the match to TRBD1 covers 10 bases. The CDR3 contains 16 residues. Trimming at V came to 2 bases and at J to 5 bases, leaving 9 bases not matched to a gene. Per the germline V gene, CDR1 is SGHNT and CDR2 is YYREEE (reference sequence). For the CDR3, the DNA is TGTGCCAGCAGCTTACGGACAGGGGGAGGGGGCGAGACCCAGTACTTC. Translated, it gives CASSLRTGGGGETQYF. Using reference TRBV5-4 and TRBJ2-5 for the parts outside the CDR3, the full variable domain is ETGVTQSPTHLIKTRGQQVTLRCSSQSGHNTVSWYQQALGQGPQFIFQYYREEENGRGNFPPRFSGLQFPNYSSELNVNALELDDSALYLCASSLRTGGGGETQYFGPGTRLLVL.

This clone was seen once. The chain recombines TRBV4-1 with TRBJ2-7, with 7 bases matching TRBD1. V was pared by 5 bases and J by 5 bases, with 15 bases of the junction left unmatched. The V gene's germline CDR1 is MGHRA and CDR2 YSYEKL. There are 16 residues in the CDR3. This CDR3 is CASSGGQLGTVDEQYF. CDR3 DNA sequence: TGCGCCAGCAGCGGCGGACAACTCGGGACAGTAGACGAGCAGTACTTC.

The chain carries TRBV27 and TRBJ2-2; the D gene is possibly TRBD1 (5 bases). CDR3 length: 14 amino acids. Germline loops: CDR1 MNHEY, CDR2 SMNVEV (reference sequence). Trimming pared 2 bases from V and 3 bases from J, leaving 7 bases between. CDR3 residues: CASSLDSYTGELFF. The CDR3 coding sequence is TGTGCCAGCAGTTTAGACAGTTACACCGGGGAGCTGTTTTTT.

This sequence joins TRBV4-2 and TRBJ1-3, with a tentative D call TRBD1 (5 bases). V was pared by 0 bases and J by 7 bases, with 16 bases between. Germline V gene data show CDR1 as LGHNA and CDR2 as YNFKEQ. The CDR3 is 16 amino acids. CDR3 sequence (DNA): TGTGCCAGCAGCCAAGATCAGGGTCCTTTGCGTAACACCATATATTTT. This sequence encodes CASSQDQGPLRNTIYF.

V usage is TRBV4-1 and J usage is TRBJ2-1; possibly TRBD2 for D (6 bases). Germline V gene data show CDR1 as MGHRA and CDR2 as YSYEKL. The length of the CDR3 is 13 residues. V gave up 1 base and J gave up 7 bases, with 8 bases separating them. As DNA, the CDR3 is TGCGCCAGCAGCCAAGGGGGAGGAAATGAGCAGTTCTTC. Translation gives CASSQGGGNEQFF.

This clone was recorded once. The V gene is TRBV4-2, the J gene TRBJ1-6; 11 positions agree with TRBD1. The germline V gene encodes CDR1 LGHNA and CDR2 YNFKEQ. V was pared by 4 bases and J by 10 bases, with 6 bases of the junction left unmatched. The CDR3 runs 15 residues. CDR3 DNA sequence: TGTGCCAGCAGCCTAGAGGACAGGGGGCTCTCACCCCTCCACTTT. It translates to CASSLEDRGLSPLHF.

This chain uses TRBV5-1 with TRBJ2-2, with no clear D. Germline CDR1 and CDR2: SGHRS and YFSETQ. This CDR3 contains 16 residues. Trimming took 4 bases from V and 0 from J, leaving 13 bases between them. CDR3 sequence reads: CASSPYSRTNTGELFF. The CDR3 bases are TGCGCCAGCAGCCCGTATAGCAGAACGAACACCGGGGAGCTGTTTTTT.

V and J are TRBV4-2 and TRBJ1-6, with D possibly being TRBD1 (5 bases). Germline values: CDR1 LGHNA, CDR2 YNFKEQ. With 4 bases removed from V and 10 bases from J, the gap between germline ends came to 17 bases. This CDR3 is 15 amino acids long. This CDR3 is CASSPTPGDASPLHF. The CDR3 DNA is TGTGCCAGCAGCCCCACCCCGGGGGATGCGTCACCCCTCCACTTT.

The genes are TRBV14 and TRBJ1-2, with D unclear. The V end was cut by 1 base, the J end by 8 bases, with 23 bases between. Germline CDR1 reads SGHDN; CDR2 reads FVKESK. The CDR3 contains 17 residues. As DNA, the CDR3 is TGTGCCAGCAGCCAAGTTGGGCGTAAACCCCGTCTTTGGGGCTACACCTTC. Residues: CASSQVGRKPRLWGYTF.

The chain carries TRBV6-1 and TRBJ1-6; tentative D call: TRBD1 (5 bases). The CDR3 sequence is 15 residues long. V shed 0 bases and J shed 9 bases, with 12 bases lying between them. CDR1 and CDR2 (germline): MNHNS, SASEGT. The CDR3 DNA sequence: TGTGCCAGCAGTGAAGCTGGGGCCTTGGGTTCACCCCTCCACTTT. Translated, it gives CASSEAGALGSPLHF.

J is TRBJ1-4 and V is TRBV27; D perhaps matches TRBD1 (6 bases). Trimming removed 2 bases from V and 1 base from J, with 11 bases in between. Looked up from germline, CDR1 is MNHEY and CDR2 is SMNVEV (reference sequence). This CDR3 is 16 amino acids long. The CDR3 protein is CASSLALGGTNEKLFF. The CDR3 DNA sequence: TGTGCCAGCAGTTTAGCTCTAGGGGGAACTAATGAAAAACTGTTTTTT.

The chain combines TRBV5-1 with TRBJ1-1; perhaps TRBD1 as D (6 bases). Looked up from germline, CDR1 is SGHRS and CDR2 is YFSETQ. This CDR3 is 16 amino acids long. The V end was cut by 2 bases, the J end by 1 base, with 15 bases between. CDR3 amino acids: CASSLGGRRQNTEAFF. The DNA of the CDR3 is TGCGCCAGCAGCTTAGGGGGACGGAGACAGAACACTGAAGCTTTCTTT.

This clone was picked up a small number of times. The gene calls are TRBV7-9 and TRBJ1-3; D call uncertain. The CDR3 loop spans 14 amino acids. V was cut by 5 bases and J by 3 bases, with 11 bases left in between. In germline, CDR1 is SEHNR, CDR2 FQNEAQ (reference sequence). This CDR3 reads CASSTDVVGNTIYF. The CDR3 bases are TGTGCCAGCAGCACAGATGTAGTTGGAAACACCATATATTTT. Combining the CDR3 with reference TRBV7-9 and TRBJ1-3 gives the whole variable domain DTGVSQNPRHKITKRGQNVTFRCDPISEHNRLYWYRQTLGQGPEFLTYFQNEAQLEKSRLLSDRFSAERPKGSFSTLEIQRTEQGDSAMYLCASSTDVVGNTIYFGEGSWLTVV.